This is a list of T cell receptor beta chains from one sample in a study of shared clonotypes between healthy human individuals. The data were produced by immunoSEQ multiplex PCR, yet TCRdb's version contains in-frame clones alone and is incomplete. The sample carries roughly 2,000,000 clones, 90% to 95% recorded once. The sequencing sample was made of naive CD8+ T cells from PBMCs. These receptors came from a man between 18 and 29 years old in good health. Some clones in this sample may be carry-over from other donors' samples. Each CDR3 is given with its conserved first and last residue. Each record gives: clone size, D gene, V gene, J gene, CDR3 DNA, CDR3 protein. The D gene is left open where the match is weak. Clone size, where shown, is once, few, many, or a class for clones that have expanded.

.	TRBD1	TRBV7-8	TRBJ2-7	TGTGCCAGCAGCTGGCGACCGGGACAGGGCGGAGACGAGCAGTACTTC	CASSWRPGQGGDEQYF
.	TRBD1	TRBV11-2	TRBJ2-7	TGTGCCAGCAGCTCCGGGACAGGGTTCCGCTGGGTCTACGAGCAGTACTTC	CASSSGTGFRWVYEQYF
.	.	TRBV28	TRBJ1-1	TGTGCCAGCAGTTACGACGGGATGAACACTGAAGCTTTCTTT	CASSYDGMNTEAFF
once	.	TRBV5-1	TRBJ2-2	TGCGCCAGCAGCTGGAGGGGAAGGACCGGGGAGCTGTTTTTT	CASSWRGRTGELFF
.	.	TRBV28	TRBJ1-1	TGTGCCAGCAGTTTACCGGTGAACACTGAAGCTTTCTTT	CASSLPVNTEAFF
.	.	TRBV29-1	TRBJ2-1	TGCAGCGTTGAACGAAACAATGAGCAGTTCTTC	CSVERNNEQFF
.	.	TRBV19	TRBJ2-1	TGTGCCAGTAGCCCTGGTGGATACAATGAGCAGTTCTTC	CASSPGGYNEQFF
few	.	TRBV5-1	TRBJ1-1	TGCGCCAGCAGCTGGGGGCTGGACACTGAAGCTTTCTTT	CASSWGLDTEAFF
.	TRBD2	TRBV6-1	TRBJ2-2	TGTGCCAGCAGTGAACTAGCGGGATGGGGAACCGGGGAGCTGTTTTTT	CASSELAGWGTGELFF
.	TRBD1	TRBV6-5	TRBJ1-4	TGTGCCAGCAGCCCCCATCGACAGGGGGTCGAAAAACTGTTTTTT	CASSPHRQGVEKLFF
.	TRBD2	TRBV7-3	TRBJ2-1	TGTGCCAGCAGCTTAATAGGACTAGCGGGAGGACTTGCCTACAATGAGCAGTTCTTC	CASSLIGLAGGLAYNEQFF
.	.	TRBV9	TRBJ1-1	TGTGCCAGCAGCGAGAGGTCCTCAGGGTATCTAGAAGCTTTCTTT	CASSERSSGYLEAFF
.	TRBD1	TRBV6-6	TRBJ2-5	TGTGCCAGCACCATGTTTGCGACAGGGGCAGTGTGGGAGCAGTACTTC	CASTMFATGAVWEQYF
.	TRBD1	TRBV27	TRBJ2-7	TGTGCCAGCAGTTTTCAGGGACAGGGCCTCTACGAGCAGTACTTC	CASSFQGQGLYEQYF
.	.	TRBV28	TRBJ2-5	TGTGCCAGCAGTTACACTAGCGTGACAGGGGCTTCCCAAGAGACCCAGTACTTC	CASSYTSVTGASQETQYF
.	TRBD2	TRBV29-1	TRBJ2-3	TGCAGCGTTGAAGGATCAGCGGGAGAGCCAGATACGCAGTATTTT	CSVEGSAGEPDTQYF
.	TRBD2	TRBV28	TRBJ2-5	TGTGCCAGCAGGACCACTAGCGGGAACCAAGAGACCCAGTACTTC	CASRTTSGNQETQYF
.	.	TRBV28	TRBJ1-1	TGTGCCAGCAGTTTCCTTAATGCAGGGCTAAACACTGAAGCTTTCTTT	CASSFLNAGLNTEAFF
.	.	TRBV7-2	TRBJ2-7	TGTGCCAGCAGTTATCCGGGTCACTACTACGAGCAGTACTTC	CASSYPGHYYEQYF
.	.	TRBV9	TRBJ2-7	TGTGCCAGCAGCGTAGGTTCGATAGCCTACGAGCAGTACTTC	CASSVGSIAYEQYF
.	.	TRBV19	TRBJ1-5	TGTGCCAGTAGAGAGGAAAATCAGCCCCAGCATTTT	CASREENQPQHF
.	.	TRBV7-9	TRBJ2-7	TGTGCCAGCAGCTCGTGGACCCATCGGTACGAGCAGTACTTC	CASSSWTHRYEQYF
.	TRBD2	TRBV7-8	TRBJ2-3	TGTGCCAGCAGCTTAGGACTAGCGGGTAGCACAGATACGCAGTATTTT	CASSLGLAGSTDTQYF
.	.	TRBV27	TRBJ2-3	TGTGCCAGCAGTTTATGGGGGGTCACAGATACGCAGTATTTT	CASSLWGVTDTQYF
once	.	TRBV9	TRBJ2-1	TGTGCCAGCAGCGCAGATCCATCGAGGTCTCGCAATGAGCAGTTCTTC	CASSADPSRSRNEQFF
.	.	TRBV27	TRBJ2-7	TGTGCCAGCAGTTTCGTGGTCGGGCCTTACGAGCAGTACTTC	CASSFVVGPYEQYF
once	.	TRBV27	TRBJ1-5	TGTGCCAGCAGTTTAATCCCAGGGCGGCGCCAGCCCCAGCATTTT	CASSLIPGRRQPQHF
.	TRBD1	TRBV2	TRBJ1-5	TGTGCCAGCAGTGAAGGACAGGGACATAGCAATCAGCCCCAGCATTTT	CASSEGQGHSNQPQHF
.	.	TRBV27	TRBJ2-7	TGTGCCAGCAGTTTCGGGATTTACTACGAGCAGTACTTC	CASSFGIYYEQYF
.	.	TRBV5-6	TRBJ1-1	TGTGCCAGCAGCTTCGACCGGGCTATTGAAGCTTTCTTT	CASSFDRAIEAFF
.	TRBD2	TRBV5-6	TRBJ2-7	TGTGCCAGCAGCGCCGGACTAGCGGGAGAGTACACACCGGAGCAGTACTTC	CASSAGLAGEYTPEQYF
.	.	TRBV27	TRBJ2-1	TGTGCCAGCAGTTTACAAAGGGGAGCCTACAATGAGCAGTTCTTC	CASSLQRGAYNEQFF
.	.	TRBV10-3	TRBJ2-7	TGTGCCATCAGTGAGCTGGAGACAGACCACTACGAGCAGTACTTC	CAISELETDHYEQYF
.	TRBD1	TRBV6-1	TRBJ2-3	TGTGCCAGCAGTGAAAGGGACAGGAGTTCGTTGGCAGATACGCAGTATTTT	CASSERDRSSLADTQYF
.	TRBD1	TRBV29-1	TRBJ2-1	TGCAGCGTTGATTCAACGGGACAGACCTACAATGAGCAGTTCTTC	CSVDSTGQTYNEQFF
.	TRBD1	TRBV19	TRBJ1-1	TGTGCCAGTAGATCCGGGACAGGGAACACTGAAGCTTTCTTT	CASRSGTGNTEAFF
.	TRBD2	TRBV9	TRBJ2-5	TGTGCCAGCAGCGGTCGACTAGCCGAAGAGACCCAGTACTTC	CASSGRLAEETQYF
.	.	TRBV27	TRBJ1-6	TGTGCCAGCGGGAACCGGGTCCCAAATTCACCCCTCCACTTT	CASGNRVPNSPLHF
.	.	TRBV29-1	TRBJ2-7	TGCAGCGTCTACGAGGGGGTCGTGCAGTACTTC	CSVYEGVVQYF
.	.	TRBV9	TRBJ2-7	TGTGCCAGCAGAAAGGTTCAGTTTGGGCAGCAGTACTTC	CASRKVQFGQQYF
.	TRBD1	TRBV10-3	TRBJ1-2	TGTGCCATAGAGGACAGGGGGCGGGATGGCTACACCTTC	CAIEDRGRDGYTF
.	TRBD1	TRBV5-6	TRBJ2-6	TGTGCCAGCACCATGAAGACAGGGACGCGGTCTGGGGCCAACGTCCTGACTTTC	CASTMKTGTRSGANVLTF
.	.	TRBV6-1	TRBJ2-7	TGTGCCAGCAGTGAACAAGAGCAGTACTTC	CASSEQEQYF
.	.	TRBV28	TRBJ2-7	TGTGCCAGCAGTTTACTCGGCGGGACCCCCTACGAGCAGTACTTC	CASSLLGGTPYEQYF
.	TRBD1	TRBV5-1	TRBJ2-2	TGCGCCAGCAGCAAGGGGGACAGGGGCTTCACCGGGGAGCTGTTTTTT	CASSKGDRGFTGELFF
.	TRBD1	TRBV7-9	TRBJ2-7	TGTGCCAGCAGCTCGCCGGGACAGGGGGGCAACGAGCAGTACTTC	CASSSPGQGGNEQYF
.	TRBD2	TRBV2	TRBJ2-3	TGTGCCAGCGTGATCGGGCGGGGGAACACAGATACGCAGTATTTT	CASVIGRGNTDTQYF
.	.	TRBV18	TRBJ2-7	TGTGCCAGCTCACCCGTGGAGGGACTTGTCTACGAGCAGTACTTC	CASSPVEGLVYEQYF
.	TRBD1	TRBV27	TRBJ1-2	TGTGCCAGCAGCACCGGGACAGGGGGCTTTGGCTACACCTTC	CASSTGTGGFGYTF
.	TRBD1	TRBV6-6	TRBJ2-7	TGTGCCAGCAGTTTCGACAGGGCTCTCTACGAGCAGTACTTC	CASSFDRALYEQYF
.	.	TRBV19	TRBJ2-1	TGTGCCAGTAGTATACTGGGGGGCGGGAGCAATGAGCAGTTCTTC	CASSILGGGSNEQFF
.	.	TRBV29-1	TRBJ1-2	TGCAGCGTCAGGGACGCTCCTGGCTACACCTTC	CSVRDAPGYTF